Listed below are T cell receptor beta chains from one sample, sequenced in a study of radiotherapy plus CTLA-4 blockade in lung cancer. Profiled with immunoSEQ multiplex PCR; TCRdb holds only in-frame clones, not every one. The sample records 95,000 to 150,000 clones, 70% to 90% being singletons. The sequences come from peripheral blood, collected from a patient treated with radiotherapy plus ipilimumab. The source of these receptors is a human donor with non-small cell lung cancer that progressed on radiotherapy plus ipilimumab. CDR3s include the opening cysteine and the closing phenylalanine or tryptophan. The order of the fields is clone size, D gene, V gene, J gene, CDR3 protein, CDR3 DNA. A D gene is named only where the DNA matches it firmly. Clone size is given for some rows only: seen once, a few or many times, or a class if the clone is expanded.

abundance: .; d_gene: TRBD1; v_gene: TRBV9; j_gene: TRBJ2-4; CDR3aa: CASSATGGRNIQYF; CDR3nt: TGTGCCAGCAGCGCTACAGGGGGCAGAAACATTCAGTACTTC
abundance: .; d_gene: TRBD1; v_gene: TRBV28; j_gene: TRBJ1-4; CDR3aa: CASTNDREDEKLFF; CDR3nt: TGTGCCAGCACCAATGACAGGGAGGATGAAAAACTGTTTTTT
abundance: .; d_gene: .; v_gene: TRBV19; j_gene: TRBJ2-7; CDR3aa: CASSIRRDAYEQYF; CDR3nt: TGTGCCAGTAGTATAAGGAGGGACGCCTACGAGCAGTACTTC
abundance: .; d_gene: .; v_gene: TRBV6-5; j_gene: TRBJ1-5; CDR3aa: CASSIDSNQPQHF; CDR3nt: TGTGCCAGCAGTATCGATAGCAATCAGCCCCAGCATTTT
abundance: .; d_gene: TRBD2; v_gene: TRBV5-6; j_gene: TRBJ2-1; CDR3aa: CASSSYSGGKQFF; CDR3nt: TGTGCCAGCAGCTCCTATAGCGGGGGGAAGCAGTTCTTC
abundance: .; d_gene: TRBD2; v_gene: TRBV7-8; j_gene: TRBJ2-5; CDR3aa: CASSLRAASGETQYF; CDR3nt: TGTGCCAGCAGCTTAAGGGCCGCTAGCGGGGAGACCCAGTACTTC
abundance: once; d_gene: .; v_gene: TRBV5-1; j_gene: TRBJ2-5; CDR3aa: CASSLEAEETQYF; CDR3nt: TGCGCCAGCAGCTTGGAGGCAGAAGAGACCCAGTACTTC
abundance: .; d_gene: .; v_gene: TRBV5-1; j_gene: TRBJ2-7; CDR3aa: CASSLGVLSYEQYF; CDR3nt: TGCGCCAGCAGCTTGGGAGTCCTCTCCTACGAGCAGTACTTC
abundance: once; d_gene: TRBD2; v_gene: TRBV4-2; j_gene: TRBJ2-7; CDR3aa: CASSQEAPGRFAGGPSYEQYF; CDR3nt: TGTGCCAGCAGCCAAGAGGCTCCGGGAAGGTTTGCGGGAGGGCCCTCCTACGAGCAGTACTTC
abundance: .; d_gene: .; v_gene: TRBV11-3; j_gene: TRBJ1-1; CDR3aa: CASSRGGVVTEAFF; CDR3nt: TGTGCCAGCAGCCGTGGGGGCGTAGTGACTGAAGCTTTCTTT
abundance: .; d_gene: .; v_gene: TRBV29-1; j_gene: TRBJ2-2; CDR3aa: CSVATSLTSGELFF; CDR3nt: TGCAGCGTAGCAACTTCACTAACCTCCGGGGAGCTGTTTTTT